A selection of T cell receptor beta chains follows, all from one sample in a study of OX40 agonist ivuxolimab in advanced cancers. Produced via immunoSEQ multiplex PCR; TCRdb's table is partial and in-frame only. This sample carries about 53,000 clones, about 88% of them seen once, and the ten largest clones take about 1.5%. The input for sequencing was CD4+ or CD8+ T cells sorted from blood, taken in a trial of the OX40 agonist ivuxolimab. These TCRs come from an adult with an advanced solid tumor such as melanoma, head and neck, liver or kidney cancer. The CDR3 runs from the conserved cysteine through the conserved F or W. The D gene is left open where the match is weak. Size tells how often a clone was seen (once, few, many) or the class of an expanded clone, and some rows leave it out.

j_call | v_call | d_call | clone_size | cdr3_nt | cdr3_aa
TRBJ2-2 | TRBV5-1 | . | . | TGCGCCAGCAGCTCCGACTGGTTAACCGGGGAGCTGTTTTTT | CASSSDWLTGELFF
TRBJ2-1 | TRBV28 | TRBD2 | . | TGTGCCAGCAGCAAAAGCGGGGGGGCCTCCAATGAGCAGTTCTTC | CASSKSGGASNEQFF
TRBJ2-6 | TRBV19 | . | . | TGTGCCAGTAGAGGAGGGGCTGGGGCCAACGTCCTGACTTTC | CASRGGAGANVLTF
TRBJ1-5 | TRBV11-1 | . | . | TGTGCCAGCAGCTTGGGCAGGGATCAGCCCCAGCATTTT | CASSLGRDQPQHF
TRBJ2-1 | TRBV5-1 | TRBD2 | once | TGCGCCAGCAGCCCCCCGGGACTAGCGGGTTACAATGAGCAGTTCTTC | CASSPPGLAGYNEQFF
TRBJ2-1 | TRBV18 | . | . | TGTGCCAGCTCAACCCTAAGTGAATGGGGCAATGAGCAGTTCTTC | CASSTLSEWGNEQFF
TRBJ2-1 | TRBV19 | TRBD1 | . | TGTGCCAGTAGCCCGACAGGGGGCTCGAATGAGCAGTTCTTC | CASSPTGGSNEQFF
TRBJ1-1 | TRBV15 | . | . | TGTGCCACCAGCAGAGGGAACACTGAAGCTTTCTTT | CATSRGNTEAFF
TRBJ1-1 | TRBV2 | . | . | TGTGCCAGGAGGCAGACTGAAGCTTTCTTT | CARRQTEAFF
TRBJ2-3 | TRBV5-4 | TRBD1 | once | TGTGCCAGCAGCTTGGGACAGGGTAGCACAGATACGCAGTATTTT | CASSLGQGSTDTQYF
TRBJ2-2 | TRBV30 | . | . | TGTGCCTGGAGTGCGAAGGGCAGGCCCGGGACCGGGGAGCTGTTTTTT | CAWSAKGRPGTGELFF
TRBJ2-1 | TRBV2 | . | . | TGTGCCAGCAGTGTTTTCCCCGGTGGCGGGACCCGCCGAGGCGTTGAGCAGTTCTTC | CASSVFPGGGTRRGVEQFF
TRBJ2-1 | TRBV29-1 | . | . | TGCAGCCTCCTAAGGGGCCATGAGCAGTTCTTC | CSLLRGHEQFF
TRBJ1-3 | TRBV9 | . | . | TGTGCCAGCAGCGTAGATGGCTCTGGAAACACCATATATTTT | CASSVDGSGNTIYF
TRBJ2-5 | TRBV6-6 | TRBD1 | . | TGTGCCAGCATCCTACGACAGGGGGCGATGGAGACCCAGTACTTC | CASILRQGAMETQYF
TRBJ1-3 | TRBV5-1 | . | . | TGCGCCAGCAGCAAGGACAGAATCCTCTCTGGAAACACCATATATTTT | CASSKDRILSGNTIYF
TRBJ2-2 | TRBV5-6 | . | . | TGTGCCAGCAGCTTGGGGGCGGCCACCGGGGAGCTGTTTTTT | CASSLGAATGELFF
TRBJ2-3 | TRBV6-4 | . | . | TGTGCCAGCAGTGACCTGGGCGGGGAAGGAGATACGCAGTATTTT | CASSDLGGEGDTQYF
TRBJ2-7 | TRBV18 | . | few | TGTGCCAGCTCACTCCCGGTTCAACCCCAGGAGCAGTACTTC | CASSLPVQPQEQYF
TRBJ1-3 | TRBV6-1 | . | . | TGTGCCAGCAGGAACGGGAGAAGCTCTGGAAACACCATATATTTT | CASRNGRSSGNTIYF
TRBJ2-1 | TRBV30 | . | . | TGTGCCTGGAGAGGACAGTACGGCTCCTACAATGAGCAGTTCTTC | CAWRGQYGSYNEQFF
TRBJ2-3 | TRBV10-1 | . | . | TGCGCCAGCAGTGAGGACAGCACAGATACGCAGTATTTT | CASSEDSTDTQYF
TRBJ2-6 | TRBV10-3 | . | . | TGTGCCATAGGGCAGGCGGGGGCCAACGTCCTGACTTTC | CAIGQAGANVLTF
TRBJ2-5 | TRBV7-9 | . | . | TGTGCCAGCAGCTTATCAGATCACATGCTCGAGACCCAGTACTTC | CASSLSDHMLETQYF
TRBJ2-4 | TRBV6-1 | TRBD1 | . | TGTGCCAGCACCAGACAGGGAAACATTCAGTACTTC | CASTRQGNIQYF
TRBJ2-5 | TRBV7-2 | TRBD2 | . | TGTGCCAGCAGCTTCACTAGCGGGGGGAGGGAGACCCAGTACTTC | CASSFTSGGRETQYF
TRBJ2-7 | TRBV18 | TRBD2 | . | TGTGCCAGCTCACCTACCAATCCTTCGACTAGCGGGAGGTTCCACGAGCAGTACTTC | CASSPTNPSTSGRFHEQYF
TRBJ2-7 | TRBV2 | TRBD2 | . | TGTGCCAGCAGAGGGACTAGCGGGCCCTACGAGCAGTACTTC | CASRGTSGPYEQYF
TRBJ2-2 | TRBV27 | . | few | TGTGCCAGCAGTTTAGACACCGGGGAGCTGTTTTTT | CASSLDTGELFF
TRBJ2-3 | TRBV19 | . | . | TGTGCCAGTAGTATCGGGGATACGCAGTATTTT | CASSIGDTQYF
TRBJ2-6 | TRBV5-8 | . | . | TGTGCCAGTGAACGCCCCGGGATGAAACACTCTGGGGCCAACGTCCTGACTTTC | CASERPGMKHSGANVLTF
TRBJ1-6 | TRBV5-1 | . | once | TGCGCCAGCAGCTTAACAGGGTATCATGATTCACCCCTCCACTTT | CASSLTGYHDSPLHF
TRBJ1-6 | TRBV5-1 | TRBD1 | . | TGCGCCAGCAGCTTGACAGGGGAGTATAATTCACCCCTCCACTTT | CASSLTGEYNSPLHF
TRBJ1-1 | TRBV28 | . | once | TGTGCCAGCAGAGTGGGACACCCGAACACTGAAGCTTTCTTT | CASRVGHPNTEAFF
TRBJ1-5 | TRBV29-1 | TRBD1 | . | TGCAGCGTCACACAGGGGGCCCGGCAGCCCCAGCATTTT | CSVTQGARQPQHF
TRBJ1-1 | TRBV27 | . | . | TGTGCCAGCAGTTTAGAAGGGGTGACTGAAGCTTTCTTT | CASSLEGVTEAFF
TRBJ1-5 | TRBV10-3 | TRBD1 | . | TGTGCCACATTACAGGGGGCGCAGCAGCCCCAGCATTTT | CATLQGAQQPQHF
TRBJ1-4 | TRBV19 | TRBD1 | once | TGTGCCAGTAGAGCGACAGGGGCGGAAAAACTGTTTTTT | CASRATGAEKLFF
TRBJ2-1 | TRBV28 | TRBD2 | . | TGTGCCAGCAGCCCCCGGGGGGGGCTCAATGAGCAGTTCTTC | CASSPRGGLNEQFF
TRBJ1-2 | TRBV18 | TRBD1 | . | TGTGCCAGCTCTCCCTTCGACAGGGGGCGGACCTATGGCTACACCTTC | CASSPFDRGRTYGYTF
TRBJ1-3 | TRBV5-4 | . | . | TGTGCCAGCAGCTTGGGTCGGCAGCAAGGAAACACCATATATTTT | CASSLGRQQGNTIYF
TRBJ2-2 | TRBV18 | . | few | TGTGCCAGCTCACCAGTCCAGATGGCGAACACCGGGGAGCTGTTTTTT | CASSPVQMANTGELFF
TRBJ2-7 | TRBV6-6 | . | . | TGTGCCAGCAAACCCCGGACGGCCAGAGGGGAGCAGTACTTC | CASKPRTARGEQYF
TRBJ2-1 | TRBV5-1 | . | . | TGCGCCAGCCGGGGGCCTAGGGAAGTATACAATGAGCAGTTCTTC | CASRGPREVYNEQFF